The TCR beta chain described here comes from a study of PD-L1 blockade in urothelial cancer. The CDR3 totals 16 residues. Germline values: CDR1 SGHRS, CDR2 YFSETQ. Trimming took 1 base from V and 0 from J; bases not matched to a gene: 4. Time point here: peripheral blood 6 weeks after treatment start. TCR analog templates of synthetic origin were spiked into each PCR. Sequencing used immunoSEQ multiplex PCR; TCRdb keeps in-frame clones, though not all of them. Of 100,000 to 150,000 clones listed, around 86% are singletons. This chain links TRBV5-1 with TRBJ1-3, with 7 positions matching TRBD1. The specimen comprised PBMCs, sampled around atezolizumab (anti-PD-L1) treatment. The TCR originated in a man between 45 and 60 years old with urothelial cancer. CDR3 in amino acids: CASSLTGANSGNTIYF. CDR3 in DNA: TGCGCCAGCAGCTTGACAGGGGCCAACTCTGGAAACACCATATATTTT.